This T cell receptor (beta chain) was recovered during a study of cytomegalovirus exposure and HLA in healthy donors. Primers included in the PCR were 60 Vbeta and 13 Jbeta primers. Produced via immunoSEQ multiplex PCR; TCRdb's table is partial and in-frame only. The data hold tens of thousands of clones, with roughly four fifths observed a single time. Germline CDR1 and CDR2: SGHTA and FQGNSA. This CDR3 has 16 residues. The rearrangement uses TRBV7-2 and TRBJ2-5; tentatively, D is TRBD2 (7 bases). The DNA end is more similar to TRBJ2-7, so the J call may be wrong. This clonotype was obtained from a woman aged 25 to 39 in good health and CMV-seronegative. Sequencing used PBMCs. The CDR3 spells CASSLGGGGGAYEQYF. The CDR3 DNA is TGTGCCAGCAGCTTAGGGGGGGGCGGAGGGGCCTACGAGCAGTACTTC.